The 3 T cell receptor beta chains presented below share a single source sample, sequenced in a study of PD-1 blockade in classical Hodgkin lymphoma. Data came from immunoSEQ multiplex PCR; TCRdb stores just in-frame clones and leaves some out. Of tens of thousands of clones in the sample, roughly 77% were seen once. As to time point: cycle 4 day 1 (C4D1), after around six weeks of nivolumab. Patients all relapsed after autologous stem cell transplantation, and there was variation in brentuximab vedotin exposure. The sequenced sample was peripheral blood mononuclear cells (PBMCs), obtained before the fourth cycle of nivolumab. The receptors originated from a human donor with classical Hodgkin lymphoma.

The chain uses TRBV2 and TRBJ2-5, with unresolved D. V dropped 10 bases and J dropped 5 bases, with 8 bases sitting between them. Germline V CDR1 and CDR2: SNHLY, FYNNEI. The CDR3 extends over 10 amino acids. The CDR3 protein is CATQAETQYF. Here the CDR3 DNA reads TGTGCCACCCAGGCGGAGACCCAGTACTTC.

V usage is TRBV7-9 and J usage is TRBJ2-3; TRBD2 agrees at 8 bases. Germline V gene sequence: CDR1 SEHNR, CDR2 FQNEAQ (reference sequence). Trimming at V came to 5 bases and at J to 2 bases, leaving 6 bases not matched to a gene. The CDR3 loop spans 15 amino acids. CDR3 protein: CASSMIAGSTDTQYF. For the CDR3, the DNA is TGTGCCAGCAGCATGATAGCGGGGTCCACAGATACGCAGTATTTT.

This clone has a handful of counts. The chain combines TRBV28 with TRBJ1-1; 11 bases align to TRBD1. Germline V gene sequence: CDR1 MDHEN, CDR2 SYDVKM. CDR3 size: 16 residues. J lost 5 bases, V lost 7 bases, and 12 bases had no gene match. CDR3 protein: CASKRTGGAGRTEAFF. DNA of the CDR3: TGTGCCAGCAAAAGGACAGGGGGCGCGGGAAGAACTGAAGCTTTCTTT.